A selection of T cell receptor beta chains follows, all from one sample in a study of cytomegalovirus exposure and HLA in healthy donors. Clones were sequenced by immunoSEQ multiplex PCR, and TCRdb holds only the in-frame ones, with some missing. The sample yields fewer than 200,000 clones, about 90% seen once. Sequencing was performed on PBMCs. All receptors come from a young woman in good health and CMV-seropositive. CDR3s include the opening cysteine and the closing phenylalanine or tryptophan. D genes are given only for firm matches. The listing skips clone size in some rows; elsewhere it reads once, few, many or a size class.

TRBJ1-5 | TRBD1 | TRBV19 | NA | TGTGCCAGTAGTATTATTTCGGGTCTGGGGACAGGGGATTATAGCAATCAGCCCCAGCATTTT | CASSIISGLGTGDYSNQPQHF
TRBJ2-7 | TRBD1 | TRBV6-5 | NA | TGTGCCAGCAGTTACGGGACAGCTTACTCCTACGAGCAGTACTTC | CASSYGTAYSYEQYF
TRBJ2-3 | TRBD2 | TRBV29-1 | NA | TGCAGCGTTGAGATAAGCGGGATAGGCACAGATACGCAGTATTTT | CSVEISGIGTDTQYF
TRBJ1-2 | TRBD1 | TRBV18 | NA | TGTGCCAGCTCACCAATGGCAGGGGGAAACTATGGCTACACCTTC | CASSPMAGGNYGYTF
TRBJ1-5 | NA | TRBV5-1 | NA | TGCGCCAGCAGCTTGGTCGGGGGTGATCAGCCCCAGCATTTT | CASSLVGGDQPQHF
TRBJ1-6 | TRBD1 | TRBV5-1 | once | TGCGCCAGCAGCTCCCTCCGACAGGGGGGGGACTCACCCCTCCACTTT | CASSSLRQGGDSPLHF
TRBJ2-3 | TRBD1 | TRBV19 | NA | TGTGCCAGTAGTAACCGACAGGGCCCCTCAGATACGCAGTATTTT | CASSNRQGPSDTQYF
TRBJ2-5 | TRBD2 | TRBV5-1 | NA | TGCGCCAGCAGCTTGATGCGGGGGGAAAGAGAGACCCAGTACTTC | CASSLMRGERETQYF
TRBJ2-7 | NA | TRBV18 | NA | TGTGCCAGCTCACCACTAAGGTCAGAGCGGGCGCACTACGAGCAGTACTTC | CASSPLRSERAHYEQYF
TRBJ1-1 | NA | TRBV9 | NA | TGTGCCAGCGTCCCCCTAGCGGGCTACGACACTGAAGCTTTCTTT | CASVPLAGYDTEAFF
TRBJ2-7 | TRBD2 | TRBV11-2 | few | TGTGCCAGCAGCTTAGATCGGGGGGTCTCCTACGAGCAGTACTTC | CASSLDRGVSYEQYF
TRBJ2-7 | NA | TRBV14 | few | TGTGCCAGCAGCTCGGACAGCCTTCGCGAGCAGTACTTC | CASSSDSLREQYF
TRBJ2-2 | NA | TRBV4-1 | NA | TGCGCCAGCAGCCAAGTGCGGCGCGGAGTTAACACCGGGGAGCTGTTTTTT | CASSQVRRGVNTGELFF
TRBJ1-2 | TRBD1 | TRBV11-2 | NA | TGTGCCAGCAGCTACCGGACAGGCGGCTACACCTTC | CASSYRTGGYTF
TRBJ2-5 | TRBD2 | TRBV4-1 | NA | TGCGCCAGCAGCCGACTAGCGGGAGGTGGCCGGGAGACCCAGTACTTC | CASSRLAGGGRETQYF